This T cell receptor (beta chain) is drawn from a study of PD-1 and CTLA-4 blockade in melanoma. Some clones are missing from TCRdb's copy, which holds only in-frame ones; the method was immunoSEQ multiplex PCR. The table has around 16,000 clones, 73% seen once. This CDR3 contains 13 residues. Germline V gene data show CDR1 as SGHRS and CDR2 as YFSETQ. V dropped 3 bases and J dropped 3 bases, with 10 bases sitting between them. The V and J genes are TRBV5-1 and TRBJ2-7, with D uncertain. The receptor comes from a human donor with melanoma. Here the sequenced sample was CD8+ T cells from peripheral blood, taken before anti-PD-1 treatment. CDR3 in DNA: TGCGCCAGCAGCTATAAAGACCTCTACGAGCAGTACTTC. It translates to CASSYKDLYEQYF.